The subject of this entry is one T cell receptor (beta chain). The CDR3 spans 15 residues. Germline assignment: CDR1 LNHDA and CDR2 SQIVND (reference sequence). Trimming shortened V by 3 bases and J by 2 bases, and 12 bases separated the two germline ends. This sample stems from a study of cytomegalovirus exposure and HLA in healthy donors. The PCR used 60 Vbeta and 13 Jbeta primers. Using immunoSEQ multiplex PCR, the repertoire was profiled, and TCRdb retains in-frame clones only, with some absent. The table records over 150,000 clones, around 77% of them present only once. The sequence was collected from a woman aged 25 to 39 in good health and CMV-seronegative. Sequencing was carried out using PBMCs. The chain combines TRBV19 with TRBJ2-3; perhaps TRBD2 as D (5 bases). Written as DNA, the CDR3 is TGTGCCAGTAGTATGAGGGTTGTAGTCACAGATACGCAGTATTTT. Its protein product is CASSMRVVVTDTQYF. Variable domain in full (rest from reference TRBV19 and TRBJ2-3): DGGITQSPKYLFRKEGQNVTLSCEQNLNHDAMYWYRQDPGQGLRLIYYSQIVNDFQKGDIAEGYSVSREKKESFPLTVTSAQKNPTAFYLCASSMRVVVTDTQYFGPGTRLTVL.